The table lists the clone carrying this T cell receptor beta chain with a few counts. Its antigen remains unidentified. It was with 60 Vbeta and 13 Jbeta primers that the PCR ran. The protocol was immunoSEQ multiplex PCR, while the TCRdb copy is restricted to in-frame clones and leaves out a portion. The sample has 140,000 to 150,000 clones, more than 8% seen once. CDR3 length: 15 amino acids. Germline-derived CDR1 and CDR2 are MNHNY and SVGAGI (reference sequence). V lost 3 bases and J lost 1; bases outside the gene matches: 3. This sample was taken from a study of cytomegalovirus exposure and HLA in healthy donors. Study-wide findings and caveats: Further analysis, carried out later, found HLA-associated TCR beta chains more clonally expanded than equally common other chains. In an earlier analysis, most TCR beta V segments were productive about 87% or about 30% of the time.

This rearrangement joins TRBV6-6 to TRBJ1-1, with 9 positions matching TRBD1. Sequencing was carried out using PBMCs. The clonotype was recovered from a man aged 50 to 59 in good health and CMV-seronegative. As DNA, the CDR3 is TGTGCCAGCAGTTATCAGGACAGGGGGAACACTGAAGCTTTCTTT. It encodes CASSYQDRGNTEAFF.